These T cell receptor beta chains were read from a single sample in a study of blood T cell repertoires in COVID-19. Method: immunoSEQ multiplex PCR; TCRdb's copy keeps in-frame clones and lacks some. This table has over 90,000 clones, 70% to 90% appearing once. The sequenced sample was peripheral blood. The receptor source for this set is a man aged 45-65 years in a cohort sampled during active COVID-19. Each CDR3 is given with its conserved first and last residue. The order of the fields is V gene, clone size, D gene, J gene, CDR3 protein, CDR3 DNA. D genes are given only for firm matches. Clone size, where shown, is once, few, many, or a class for clones that have expanded.

>TRBV2|NA|TRBD1|TRBJ2-7
CASSPLQGASSYEQYF
TGTGCCAGCAGCCCCCTACAGGGGGCTTCCTCCTACGAGCAGTACTTC
>TRBV6-1|NA|NA|TRBJ1-5
CASSEFWQSSNQPQHF
TGTGCCAGCAGTGAATTCTGGCAGTCTAGCAATCAGCCCCAGCATTTT
>TRBV19|NA|TRBD1|TRBJ2-1
CASSPQTGVIDEQFF
TGTGCCAGTAGTCCCCAGACAGGGGTAATCGATGAGCAGTTCTTC
>TRBV2|NA|TRBD1|TRBJ1-2
CASRNHDRGTLANYGYTF
TGTGCCAGCAGGAATCACGACAGGGGGACCCTAGCTAACTATGGCTACACCTTC
>TRBV9|NA|NA|TRBJ2-3
CASSGSPSRTDTQYF
TGTGCCAGCAGCGGTTCCCCTAGTCGCACAGATACGCAGTATTTT
>TRBV3-1/TRBV3-2|NA|TRBD2|TRBJ2-1
CASRTSGGTYNEQFF
TGTGCCAGCAGAACTAGCGGGGGCACCTACAATGAGCAGTTCTTC
>TRBV5-1|NA|TRBD2|TRBJ2-3
CASSPQPTGGSTDTQYF
TGCGCCAGCAGCCCACAACCCACGGGAGGGAGCACAGATACGCAGTATTTT
>TRBV7-3|NA|TRBD1|TRBJ1-6
CASSRDRGNSPLHF
TGTGCCAGCAGCCGGGACAGGGGTAATTCACCCCTCCACTTT
>TRBV6-5|NA|NA|TRBJ2-7
CASRTGYEQYF
TGTGCCAGCAGAACAGGTTACGAGCAGTACTTC
>TRBV7-9|NA|NA|TRBJ1-1
CASSFHGKDPIMAFF
TGTGCCAGCAGCTTCCACGGGAAGGACCCAATAATGGCTTTCTTT
>TRBV7-2|NA|TRBD2|TRBJ2-7
CASTQRGSAYEQYF
TGTGCCAGCACCCAGCGGGGGTCCGCCTACGAGCAGTACTTC
>TRBV5-8|NA|TRBD1|TRBJ2-1
CASSFPGGYNEQFF
TGTGCCAGCAGCTTTCCAGGGGGCTACAATGAGCAGTTCTTC
>TRBV5-1|NA|NA|TRBJ2-5
CASSLPEGGGVQETQYF
TGCGCCAGCAGCCTCCCGGAAGGAGGGGGGGTCCAAGAGACCCAGTACTTC
>TRBV7-2|NA|NA|TRBJ2-7
CASSDDIRTRSSYEQYF
TGTGCCAGCAGCGACGACATCCGAACAAGAAGCTCCTACGAGCAGTACTTC
>TRBV7-8|NA|NA|TRBJ2-2
CASSSHGGGVGTGELFF
TGTGCCAGCAGCTCCCACGGAGGGGGCGTTGGCACCGGGGAGCTGTTTTTT
>TRBV6-5|NA|NA|TRBJ1-1
CASSYSGRSSAEAFF
TGTGCCAGCAGTTACTCGGGCAGATCCTCGGCTGAAGCTTTCTTT
>TRBV29-1|few|NA|TRBJ1-2
CSVVGGDYGYTF
TGCAGCGTTGTGGGGGGAGACTATGGCTACACCTTC
>TRBV29-1|NA|NA|TRBJ2-3
CSVERLAWDTQYF
TGCAGCGTTGAGCGCCTAGCTTGGGATACGCAGTATTTT
>TRBV7-9|NA|NA|TRBJ1-1
CASSSGTLMNTEAFF
TGTGCCAGCAGCTCCGGGACACTGATGAACACTGAAGCTTTCTTT
>TRBV24-1|NA|TRBD1|TRBJ2-1
CATGRSGGSEQFF
TGTGCCACCGGAAGATCAGGGGGCAGTGAGCAGTTCTTC
>TRBV6-2/TRBV6-3|NA|NA|TRBJ1-4
CASSPGGSTEKLFF
TGTGCCAGCAGCCCCGGAGGCTCCACTGAAAAACTGTTTTTT
>TRBV7-2|NA|TRBD1|TRBJ2-2
CASSTTGGTGELFF
TGTGCCAGCAGCACGACAGGGGGCACCGGGGAGCTGTTTTTT
>TRBV19|NA|NA|TRBJ2-5
CASSPVGAKETQYF
TGTGCCAGTAGCCCTGTGGGGGCAAAAGAGACCCAGTACTTC
>TRBV6-4|NA|TRBD1|TRBJ1-2
CASSEEADRVFYGYTF
TGTGCCAGCAGTGAGGAGGCGGACAGGGTCTTCTATGGCTACACCTTC
>TRBV28|NA|TRBD1|TRBJ1-1
CASSRLYRTGQARAFF
TGTGCCAGCAGTCGCTTATACCGGACCGGACAGGCCCGAGCTTTCTTT
>TRBV7-2|NA|NA|TRBJ2-7
CASSLWGLGEQYF
TGTGCCAGCAGCTTGTGGGGGCTGGGCGAGCAGTACTTC
>TRBV13|NA|TRBD2|TRBJ2-1
CASSPIPGGEQFF
TGTGCCAGCAGCCCAATACCGGGGGGTGAGCAGTTCTTC
>TRBV15|NA|TRBD1|TRBJ1-1
CATSRKTGVRLDTEAFF
TGTGCCACCAGCAGAAAGACAGGGGTTCGTCTCGACACTGAAGCTTTCTTT
>TRBV12-3/TRBV12-4|NA|NA|TRBJ1-2
CASSRTANYGYTF
TGTGCCAGCAGCAGGACAGCTAACTATGGCTACACCTTC
>TRBV24-1|NA|NA|TRBJ2-5
CATSDSGFGETQYF
TGTGCCACCAGTGATTCGGGGTTCGGAGAGACCCAGTACTTC
>TRBV7-9|NA|TRBD1|TRBJ1-4
CASSLEGAVGGKLFF
TGTGCCAGCAGCTTAGAGGGGGCAGTTGGCGGAAAACTGTTTTTT
>TRBV3-1/TRBV3-2|NA|NA|TRBJ2-2
CASRQALGTGELFF
TGTGCCAGCAGACAGGCTCTGGGCACCGGGGAGCTGTTTTTT
>TRBV6-4|NA|NA|TRBJ2-6
CASSDTGLWANVLTF
TGTGCCAGCAGTGACACTGGACTCTGGGCCAACGTCCTGACTTTC
>TRBV5-5|few|TRBD1|TRBJ2-1
CASSSPGQGAREQFF
TGTGCCAGCAGCTCTCCGGGGCAGGGGGCTCGGGAGCAGTTCTTC
>TRBV9|NA|NA|TRBJ2-6
CASSVVAEGVSGANVLTF
TGTGCCAGCAGCGTAGTCGCGGAGGGTGTATCTGGGGCCAACGTCCTGACTTTC
>TRBV6-5|few|NA|TRBJ1-5
CASSYSPLNQPQHF
TGTGCCAGCAGTTACTCTCCTCTAAATCAGCCCCAGCATTTT
>TRBV28|NA|NA|TRBJ1-4
CASSSDEATNEKLFF
TGTGCCAGCAGCTCCGACGAGGCAACTAATGAAAAACTGTTTTTT
>TRBV13|NA|TRBD1|TRBJ2-3
CASSFGTGTDTQYF
TGTGCCAGCAGCTTCGGGACAGGCACAGATACGCAGTATTTT
>TRBV27|NA|NA|TRBJ2-1
CASSPGLSNEQFF
TGTGCCAGCAGTCCGGGACTTTCGAATGAGCAGTTCTTC
>TRBV6-2/TRBV6-3|NA|NA|TRBJ1-5
CASSRVMAGNSNQPQHF
TGTGCCAGCAGCCGAGTTATGGCAGGCAATAGCAATCAGCCCCAGCATTTT
>TRBV7-2|NA|NA|TRBJ2-1
CASSSGSLNEQFF
TGTGCCAGCAGCTCCGGTAGCCTCAATGAGCAGTTCTTC
>TRBV18|NA|TRBD2|TRBJ2-1
CASSPRGSGGYNEQFF
TGTGCCAGCTCACCCCGAGGTAGCGGGGGGTACAATGAGCAGTTCTTC
>TRBV2|once|NA|TRBJ1-5
CASSEALLEGQPQHF
TGTGCCAGCAGTGAAGCGCTACTTGAGGGTCAGCCCCAGCATTTT
>TRBV30|NA|NA|TRBJ1-5
CAWRIEGNQPQHF
TGTGCCTGGAGAATAGAGGGCAATCAGCCCCAGCATTTT
>TRBV5-4|NA|NA|TRBJ2-5
CASKVWGEETQYF
TGTGCCAGCAAGGTTTGGGGGGAAGAGACCCAGTACTTC
>TRBV19|NA|NA|TRBJ2-3
CASSPLSQGLDTDTQYF
TGTGCCAGTAGTCCGTTATCACAGGGATTGGACACAGATACGCAGTATTTT
>TRBV5-4|NA|NA|TRBJ1-2
CASSLRGGLGYGYTF
TGTGCCAGCAGCTTGCGGGGAGGGCTTGGCTATGGCTACACCTTC
>TRBV7-3|NA|TRBD1|TRBJ1-1
CASSSGQGAAEAFF
TGTGCCAGCAGCTCGGGACAGGGGGCCGCTGAAGCTTTCTTT
>TRBV4-1|NA|NA|TRBJ1-4
CASSQGRQETTNEKLFF
TGCGCCAGCAGCCAAGGGAGACAGGAAACAACTAATGAAAAACTGTTTTTT
>TRBV19|NA|TRBD1|TRBJ2-2
CASSIGSGTGSGNTGELFF
TGTGCCAGTAGTATAGGGTCCGGGACAGGGTCCGGGAACACCGGGGAGCTGTTTTTT
>TRBV6-6|NA|NA|TRBJ2-5
CASSYRAGGQETQYF
TGTGCCAGCAGTTACCGGGCAGGGGGGCAAGAGACCCAGTACTTC
>TRBV7-8|NA|NA|TRBJ2-1
CASSSSTGKGNYNEQFF
TGTGCCAGCAGCTCATCTACAGGGAAGGGGAACTACAATGAGCAGTTCTTC
>TRBV5-1|NA|TRBD2|TRBJ2-3
CASRLAGTEDTQYF
TGCGCCTCCAGGCTAGCGGGGACCGAAGATACGCAGTATTTT
>TRBV11-2|NA|NA|TRBJ2-1
CASSSSHNEQFF
TGTGCCAGCAGCTCCAGTCACAATGAGCAGTTCTTC
>TRBV5-6|many|NA|TRBJ2-7
CASSFGQGRYEQYF
TGTGCCAGCAGCTTTGGGCAGGGAAGGTACGAGCAGTACTTC
>TRBV11-3|once|NA|TRBJ2-7
CASSFPGAYEQYF
TGTGCCAGCAGCTTCCCCGGAGCCTACGAGCAGTACTTC
>TRBV28|NA|NA|TRBJ1-4
CASTQTGGDEKLFF
TGTGCCAGCACCCAAACGGGGGGGGATGAAAAACTGTTTTTT
>TRBV29-1|NA|NA|TRBJ1-2
CSVESGQNYGYTF
TGCAGCGTTGAATCAGGGCAGAACTATGGCTACACCTTC
>TRBV7-2|NA|NA|TRBJ2-2
CASSPRWGGWVGELFF
TGTGCCAGCAGCCCCCGGTGGGGGGGCTGGGTGGGGGAGCTGTTTTTT